One and the same sample provided the 5 T cell receptor beta chains below, sequenced in a study of blood T cells in healthy people across ages. Next came a second PCR, run for about 6 to 11 cycles, which used a sample-barcoded 5' primer along with a J-beta primer mix. TCRdb reprocessed the 5' RACE reads with MiXCR, giving one entry per CDR3 protein. This table holds over a million distinct CDR3 sequences, approximately 26% found once. These data also featured in a second study, about T cells of mothers and their children.

The sequenced material came from blood. Every receptor here comes from a girl aged 2-10 years in good health.

J is TRBJ1-2 and V is TRBV7-9; D not resolved. V lost 4 bases to trimming and J lost 11 bases, with 11 bases between them. The CDR3 is made up of 11 amino acids. Looked up from germline, CDR1 is SEHNR and CDR2 is FQNEAQ (reference sequence). The CDR3 here is CASSSQTRYTF. Written as DNA, the CDR3 is TGTGCCAGCAGCTCTCAGACGCGGTACACCTTC.

The chain links TRBV7-3 to TRBJ1-2; a weak D match, TRBD1 (5 bases). Per the germline V gene, CDR1 is SGHTA and CDR2 is FQGTGA. This CDR3 is 13 amino acids long. With 5 bases removed from V and 6 bases from J, the gap between germline ends came to 13 bases. This CDR3 reads CASSQGEGDGYTF. CDR3 bases: TGTGCCAGCAGCCAAGGGGAGGGCGATGGCTACACCTTC.

A few counts support this clonotype. The chain recombines TRBV3-1 with TRBJ2-1, with D hard to call. CDR3 size: 14 residues. The V gene's germline CDR1 is LGHDT and CDR2 YNNKEL (reference sequence). V lost 0 bases to trimming and J lost 8 bases, with 11 bases between them. As DNA, the CDR3 is TGTGCCAGCAGCCAAGACGGCAGTGGGCATGAGCAGTTCTTC. It specifies CASSQDGSGHEQFF.

A few counts support this clonotype. The CDR3 sequence: CASSAPSGIAHNIQETQYF. Written as DNA, the CDR3 is TGTGCCAGCAGCGCTCCTAGTGGCATCGCACATAACATTCAAGAGACCCAGTACTTC. The chain combines TRBV9 with TRBJ2-5; D is ambiguous. The CDR3 consists of 19 residues. The ends were cut back, 3 bases at V and 2 bases at J, with 26 bases in the middle. Germline V gene lookup returns CDR1 SGDLS and CDR2 YYNGEE. The whole variable domain, remainder taken from reference TRBV9 and TRBJ2-5, is DSGVTQTPKHLITATGQRVTLRCSPRSGDLSVYWYQQSLDQGLQFLIQYYNGEERAKGNILERFSAQQFPDLHSELNLSSLELGDSALYFCASSAPSGIAHNIQETQYFGPGTRLLVL.

This clonotype came up a few times. The chain is built from TRBV7-2 and TRBJ2-3, with 10 bases matching TRBD2. Germline trimming cut 4 bases from V and 4 bases from J; bases unmatched to any gene: 8. CDR1 and CDR2 (germline): SGHTA, FQGNSA. The CDR3 spans 16 residues. CDR3 coding DNA: TGTGCCAGCAGCTCCCCGGCTAGCGGGGGTTCAGATACGCAGTATTTT. Translating it yields CASSSPASGGSDTQYF. Supplemented by reference TRBV7-2 and TRBJ2-3, the full variable domain reads GAGVSQSPSNKVTEKGKDVELRCDPISGHTALYWYRQSLGQGLEFLIYFQGNSAPDKSGLPSDRFSAERTGGSVSTLTIQRTQQEDSAVYLCASSSPASGGSDTQYFGPGTRLTVL.